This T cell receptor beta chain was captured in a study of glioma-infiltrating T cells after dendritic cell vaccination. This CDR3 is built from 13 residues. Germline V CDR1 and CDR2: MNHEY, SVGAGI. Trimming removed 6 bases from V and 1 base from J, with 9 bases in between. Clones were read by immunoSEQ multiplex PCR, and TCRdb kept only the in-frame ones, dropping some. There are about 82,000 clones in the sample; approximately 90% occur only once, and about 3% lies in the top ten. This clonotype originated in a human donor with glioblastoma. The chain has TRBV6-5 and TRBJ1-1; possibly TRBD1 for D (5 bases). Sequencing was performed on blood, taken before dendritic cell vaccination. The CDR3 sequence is CASRVDRNTEAFF. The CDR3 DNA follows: TGTGCCAGCAGGGTCGACAGGAACACTGAAGCTTTCTTT.